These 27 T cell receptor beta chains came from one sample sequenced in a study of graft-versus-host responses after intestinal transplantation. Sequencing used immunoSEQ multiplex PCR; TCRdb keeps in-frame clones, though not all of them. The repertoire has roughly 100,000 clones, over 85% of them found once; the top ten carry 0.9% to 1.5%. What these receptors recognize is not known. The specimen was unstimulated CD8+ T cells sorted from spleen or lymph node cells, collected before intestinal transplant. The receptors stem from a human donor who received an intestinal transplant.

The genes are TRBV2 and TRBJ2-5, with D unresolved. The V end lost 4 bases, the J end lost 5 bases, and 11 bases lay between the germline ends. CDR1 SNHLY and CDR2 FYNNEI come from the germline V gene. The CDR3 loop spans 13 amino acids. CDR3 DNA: TGTGCCAGCAGTGGACCGCTCCGGGAGACCCAGTACTTC. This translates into CASSGPLRETQYF.

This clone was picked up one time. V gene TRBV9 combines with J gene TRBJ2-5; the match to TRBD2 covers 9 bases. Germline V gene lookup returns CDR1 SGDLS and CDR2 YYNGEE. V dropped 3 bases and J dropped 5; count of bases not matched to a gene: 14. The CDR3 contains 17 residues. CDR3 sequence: CASSADRRGGLGETQYF. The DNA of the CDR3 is TGTGCCAGCAGCGCCGACCGGCGGGGGGGCCTCGGTGAGACCCAGTACTTC.

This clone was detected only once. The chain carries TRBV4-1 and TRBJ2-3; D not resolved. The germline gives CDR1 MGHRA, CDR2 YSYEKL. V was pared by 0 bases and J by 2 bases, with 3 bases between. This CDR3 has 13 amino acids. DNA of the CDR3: TGCGCCAGCAGCCAAGAGTCCACAGATACGCAGTATTTT. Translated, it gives CASSQESTDTQYF.

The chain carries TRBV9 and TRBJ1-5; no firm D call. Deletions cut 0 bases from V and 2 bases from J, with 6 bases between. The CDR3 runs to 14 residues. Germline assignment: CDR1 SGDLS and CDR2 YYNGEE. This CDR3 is CASSVGGRNQPQHF. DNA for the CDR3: TGTGCCAGCAGCGTAGGAGGCCGCAATCAGCCCCAGCATTTT.

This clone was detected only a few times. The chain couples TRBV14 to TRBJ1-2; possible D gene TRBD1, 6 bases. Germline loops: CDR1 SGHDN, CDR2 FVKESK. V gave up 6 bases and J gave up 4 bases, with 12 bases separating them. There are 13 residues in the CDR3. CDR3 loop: CASSPGTTYGYTF. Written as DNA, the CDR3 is TGTGCCAGCAGTCCCGGGACAACCTATGGCTACACCTTC.

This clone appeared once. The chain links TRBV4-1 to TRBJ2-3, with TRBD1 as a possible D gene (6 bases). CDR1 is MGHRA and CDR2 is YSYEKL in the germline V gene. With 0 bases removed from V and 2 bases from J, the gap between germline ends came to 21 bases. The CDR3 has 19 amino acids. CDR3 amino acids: CASSQEPSGPGAYTDTQYF. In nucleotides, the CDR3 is TGCGCCAGCAGCCAAGAACCTAGTGGGCCAGGGGCCTACACAGATACGCAGTATTTT.

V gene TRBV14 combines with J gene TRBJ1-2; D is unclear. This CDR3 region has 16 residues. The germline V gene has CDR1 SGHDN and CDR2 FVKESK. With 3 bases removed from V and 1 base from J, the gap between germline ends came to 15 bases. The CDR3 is CASSHAQGPLNYGYTF. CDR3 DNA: TGTGCCAGCAGCCATGCGCAAGGACCCCTTAACTATGGCTACACCTTC.

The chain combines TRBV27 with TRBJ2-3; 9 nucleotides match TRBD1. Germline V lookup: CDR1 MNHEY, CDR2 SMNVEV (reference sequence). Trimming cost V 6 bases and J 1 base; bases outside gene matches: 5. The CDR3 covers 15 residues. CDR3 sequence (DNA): TGTGCCAGCAGCTGGGGGGACAGGGGCACAGATACGCAGTATTTT. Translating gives CASSWGDRGTDTQYF.

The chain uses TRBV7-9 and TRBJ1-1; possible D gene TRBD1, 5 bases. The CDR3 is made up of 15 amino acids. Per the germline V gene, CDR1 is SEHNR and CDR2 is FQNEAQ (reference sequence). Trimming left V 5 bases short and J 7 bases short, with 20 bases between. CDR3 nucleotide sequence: TGTGCCAGCAGCGGATTGACCTATGGGGGGGGTGAAGCTTTCTTT. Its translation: CASSGLTYGGGEAFF.

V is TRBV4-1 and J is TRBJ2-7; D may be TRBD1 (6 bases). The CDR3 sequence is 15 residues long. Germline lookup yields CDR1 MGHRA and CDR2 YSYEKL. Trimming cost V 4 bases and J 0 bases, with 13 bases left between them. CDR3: CASSPGLDSSYEQYF. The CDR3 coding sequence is TGCGCCAGCAGCCCCGGACTGGACAGCTCCTACGAGCAGTACTTC.

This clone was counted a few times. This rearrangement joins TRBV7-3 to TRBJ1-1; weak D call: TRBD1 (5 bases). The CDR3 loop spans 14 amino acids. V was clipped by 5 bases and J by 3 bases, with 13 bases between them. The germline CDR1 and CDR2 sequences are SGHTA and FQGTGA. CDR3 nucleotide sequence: TGTGCCAGCAGCCCCTGGGGCGGCTACACTGAAGCTTTCTTT. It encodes CASSPWGGYTEAFF.

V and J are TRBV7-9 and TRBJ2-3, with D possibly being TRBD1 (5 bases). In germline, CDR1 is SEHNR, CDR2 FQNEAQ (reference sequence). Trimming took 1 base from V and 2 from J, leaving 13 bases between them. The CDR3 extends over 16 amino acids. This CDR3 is CASSLESGAPTDTQYF. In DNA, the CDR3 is TGTGCCAGCAGCTTAGAATCTGGGGCCCCCACAGATACGCAGTATTTT.

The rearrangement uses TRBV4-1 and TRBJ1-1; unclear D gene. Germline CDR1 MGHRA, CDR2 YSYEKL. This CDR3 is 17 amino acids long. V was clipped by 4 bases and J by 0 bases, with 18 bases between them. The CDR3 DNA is TGCGCCAGCAGCCTAAGTCCGCCCGAGGCGATGAACACTGAAGCTTTCTTT. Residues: CASSLSPPEAMNTEAFF.

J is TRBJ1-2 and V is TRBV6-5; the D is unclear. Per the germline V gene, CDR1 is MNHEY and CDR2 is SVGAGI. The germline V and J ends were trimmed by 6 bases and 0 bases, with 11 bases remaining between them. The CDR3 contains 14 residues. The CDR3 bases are TGTGCCAGCAGCCCCCGAGACCCTAACTATGGCTACACCTTC. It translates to CASSPRDPNYGYTF.

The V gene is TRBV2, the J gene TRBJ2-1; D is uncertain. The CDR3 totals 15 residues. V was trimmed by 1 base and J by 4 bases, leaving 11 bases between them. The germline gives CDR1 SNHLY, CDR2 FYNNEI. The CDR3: CASSEGPAEYNEQFF. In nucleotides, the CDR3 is TGTGCCAGCAGTGAAGGCCCGGCTGAGTACAATGAGCAGTTCTTC.

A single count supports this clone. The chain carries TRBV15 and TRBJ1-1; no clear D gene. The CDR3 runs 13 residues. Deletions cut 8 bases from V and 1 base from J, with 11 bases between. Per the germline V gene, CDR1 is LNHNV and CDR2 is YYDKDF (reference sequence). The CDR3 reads CATGSSSNTEAFF. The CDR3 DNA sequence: TGTGCCACCGGGTCCAGCTCGAACACTGAAGCTTTCTTT.

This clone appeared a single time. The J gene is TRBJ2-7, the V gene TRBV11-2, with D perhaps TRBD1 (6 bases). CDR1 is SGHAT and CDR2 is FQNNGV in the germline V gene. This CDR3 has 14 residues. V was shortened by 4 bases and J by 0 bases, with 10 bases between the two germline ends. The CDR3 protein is CASSSGTFSYEQYF. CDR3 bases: TGTGCCAGCAGCTCCGGGACATTCTCCTACGAGCAGTACTTC.

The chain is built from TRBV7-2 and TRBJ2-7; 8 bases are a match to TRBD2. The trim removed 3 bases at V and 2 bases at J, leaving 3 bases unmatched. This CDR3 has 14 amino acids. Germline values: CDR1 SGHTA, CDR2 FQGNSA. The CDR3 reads CASSFAGGTYEQYF. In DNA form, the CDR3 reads TGTGCCAGCAGCTTCGCGGGGGGAACCTACGAGCAGTACTTC.

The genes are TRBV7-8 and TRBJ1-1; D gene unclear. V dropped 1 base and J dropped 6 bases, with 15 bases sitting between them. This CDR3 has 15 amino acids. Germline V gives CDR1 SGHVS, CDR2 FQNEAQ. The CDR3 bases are TGTGCCAGCAGCTTAGGGAGGGTTGGGAAGGCTGAAGCTTTCTTT. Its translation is CASSLGRVGKAEAFF.

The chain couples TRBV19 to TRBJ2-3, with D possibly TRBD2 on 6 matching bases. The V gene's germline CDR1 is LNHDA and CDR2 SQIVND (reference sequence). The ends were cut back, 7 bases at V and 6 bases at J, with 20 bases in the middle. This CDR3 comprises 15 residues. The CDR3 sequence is CASKVGGAFPDTQYF. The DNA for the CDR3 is TGTGCCAGTAAGGTCGGAGGGGCTTTCCCTGATACGCAGTATTTT. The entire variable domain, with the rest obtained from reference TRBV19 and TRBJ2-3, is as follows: DGGITQSPKYLFRKEGQNVTLSCEQNLNHDAMYWYRQDPGQGLRLIYYSQIVNDFQKGDIAEGYSVSREKKESFPLTVTSAQKNPTAFYLCASKVGGAFPDTQYFGPGTRLTVL.

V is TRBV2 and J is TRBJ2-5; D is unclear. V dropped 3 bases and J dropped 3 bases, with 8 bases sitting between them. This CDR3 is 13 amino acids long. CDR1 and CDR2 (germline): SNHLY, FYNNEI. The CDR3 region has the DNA TGTGCCAGCAGTGATCCCCAGAAAGAGACCCAGTACTTC. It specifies CASSDPQKETQYF.

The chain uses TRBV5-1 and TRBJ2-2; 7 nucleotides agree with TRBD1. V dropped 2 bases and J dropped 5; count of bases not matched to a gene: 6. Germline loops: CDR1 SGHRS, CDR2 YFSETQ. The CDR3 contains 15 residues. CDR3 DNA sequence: TGCGCCAGCAGCTTCGAGGGGGCAGCTACCGGGGAGCTGTTTTTT. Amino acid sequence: CASSFEGAATGELFF.

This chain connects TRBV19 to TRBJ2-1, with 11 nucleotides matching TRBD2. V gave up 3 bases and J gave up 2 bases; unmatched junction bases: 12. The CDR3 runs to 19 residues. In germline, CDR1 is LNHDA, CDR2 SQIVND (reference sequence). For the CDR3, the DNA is TGTGCCAGTAGTATGACTAGCGGGGACGGGGGAATCACCTACAATGAGCAGTTCTTC. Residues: CASSMTSGDGGITYNEQFF.

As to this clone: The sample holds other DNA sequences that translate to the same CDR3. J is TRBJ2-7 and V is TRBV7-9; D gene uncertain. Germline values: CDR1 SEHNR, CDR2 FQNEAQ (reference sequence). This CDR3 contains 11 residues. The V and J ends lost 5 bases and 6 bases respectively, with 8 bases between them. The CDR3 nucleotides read TGTGCCAGCAGCCCAGGTGGCGAGCAGTACTTC. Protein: CASSPGGEQYF. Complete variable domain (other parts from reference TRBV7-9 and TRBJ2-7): DTGVSQNPRHKITKRGQNVTFRCDPISEHNRLYWYRQTLGQGPEFLTYFQNEAQLEKSRLLSDRFSAERPKGSFSTLEIQRTEQGDSAMYLCASSPGGEQYFGPGTRLTVT.

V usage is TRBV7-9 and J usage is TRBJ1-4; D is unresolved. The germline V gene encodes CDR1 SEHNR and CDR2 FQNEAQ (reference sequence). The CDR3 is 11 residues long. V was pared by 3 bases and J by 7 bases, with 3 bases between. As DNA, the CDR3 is TGTGCCAGCAGCTTTGCTGAAAAACTGTTTTTT. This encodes CASSFAEKLFF.

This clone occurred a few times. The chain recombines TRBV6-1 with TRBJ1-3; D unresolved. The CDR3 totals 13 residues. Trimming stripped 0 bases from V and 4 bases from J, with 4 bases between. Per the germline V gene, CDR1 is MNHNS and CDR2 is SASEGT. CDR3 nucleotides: TGTGCCAGCAGTGAAGCGTCGGGAAACACCATATATTTT. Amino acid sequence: CASSEASGNTIYF.

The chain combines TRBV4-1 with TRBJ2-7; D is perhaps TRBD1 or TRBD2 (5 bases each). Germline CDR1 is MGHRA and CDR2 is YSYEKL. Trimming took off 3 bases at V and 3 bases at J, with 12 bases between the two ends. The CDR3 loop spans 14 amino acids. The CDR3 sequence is CASSQGTVIYEQYF. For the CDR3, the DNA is TGCGCCAGCAGCCAGGGGACGGTGATCTACGAGCAGTACTTC.